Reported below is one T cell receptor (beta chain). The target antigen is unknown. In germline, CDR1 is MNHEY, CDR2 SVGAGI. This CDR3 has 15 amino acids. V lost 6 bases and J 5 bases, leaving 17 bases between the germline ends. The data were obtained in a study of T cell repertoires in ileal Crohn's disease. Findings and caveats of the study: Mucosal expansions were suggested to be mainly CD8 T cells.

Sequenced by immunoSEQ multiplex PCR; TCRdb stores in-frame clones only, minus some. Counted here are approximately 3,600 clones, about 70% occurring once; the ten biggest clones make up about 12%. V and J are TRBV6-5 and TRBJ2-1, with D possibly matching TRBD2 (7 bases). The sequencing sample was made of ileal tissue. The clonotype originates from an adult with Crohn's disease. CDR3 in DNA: TGTGCCAGCAGGGGGGGGCTAGCCAGCAACAATGAGCAGTTCTTC. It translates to CASRGGLASNNEQFF.